This T cell receptor (beta chain) came from a study of T cell changes during pregnancy in multiple sclerosis (dated by TCRdb to between 2018 and 2021). Broadly, across the study: The study examined how the T cell repertoire changed over the course of pregnancy in women with multiple sclerosis.

Concerning this clone itself: The clone's antigen remains unknown. No much larger clone exists at a distance of one base, and base qualities are not known.

V is cut by 0 bases and J by 6 bases, and the space between the germline ends is 13 bases. The CDR3 measures 14 amino acids from cysteine to phenylalanine. Only the CDR3 part of the read is kept: 42 bases, read in frame from the first base. The CDR1 and CDR2 encoded by the germline V gene are SGHRS and YFSETQ. Receptor amplification or capture employed the immunoSEQ multiplex PCR assay. TCRdb provides this immuneACCESS table in a form limited to in-frame rearrangements. Some clones are lacking; in checked studies, under half of them reflect an unresolved V gene, and why the rest are absent is not known. The sample yields over 55,000 clones; 94% were counted once. Of the sample, about 3.2% is held by the ten largest clones.

The starting material was CD8+ T cells from peripheral blood mononuclear cells, obtained in the third trimester of pregnancy. This TCR came from a female donor with multiple sclerosis, enrolled in a pregnancy study. The V and J segments used are TRBV5-1 and TRBJ2-7; the D segment could be TRBD1, given 6 matching bases. The CDR3 corresponds to CASSLDPTGSEQYF. The sequenced DNA: TGCGCCAGCAGCTTGGACCCCACAGGGTCCGAGCAGTACTTC.